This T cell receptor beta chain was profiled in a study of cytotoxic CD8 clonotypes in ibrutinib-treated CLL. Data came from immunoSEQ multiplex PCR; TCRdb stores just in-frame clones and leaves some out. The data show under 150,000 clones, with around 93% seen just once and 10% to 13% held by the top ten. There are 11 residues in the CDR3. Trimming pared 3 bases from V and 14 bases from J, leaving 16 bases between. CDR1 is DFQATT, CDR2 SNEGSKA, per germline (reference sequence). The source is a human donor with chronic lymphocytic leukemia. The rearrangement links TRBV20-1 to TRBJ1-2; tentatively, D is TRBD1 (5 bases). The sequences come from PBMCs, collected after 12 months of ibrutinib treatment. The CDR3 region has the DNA TGCAGTGCTAGTCGTGAGGATAGGGGAACCTTC. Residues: CSASREDRGTF.